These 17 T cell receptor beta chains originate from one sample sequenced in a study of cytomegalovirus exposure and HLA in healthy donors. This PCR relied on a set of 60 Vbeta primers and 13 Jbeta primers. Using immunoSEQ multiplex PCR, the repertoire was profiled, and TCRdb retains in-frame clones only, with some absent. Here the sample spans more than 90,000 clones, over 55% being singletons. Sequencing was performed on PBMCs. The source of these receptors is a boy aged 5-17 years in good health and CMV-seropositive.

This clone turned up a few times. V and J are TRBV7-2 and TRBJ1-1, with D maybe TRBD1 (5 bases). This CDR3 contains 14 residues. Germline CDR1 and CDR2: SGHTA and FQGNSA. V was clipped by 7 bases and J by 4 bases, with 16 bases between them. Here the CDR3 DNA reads TGTGCCAGCACCACTCGGGGGGGGAGCACTGAAGCTTTCTTT. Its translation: CASTTRGGSTEAFF.

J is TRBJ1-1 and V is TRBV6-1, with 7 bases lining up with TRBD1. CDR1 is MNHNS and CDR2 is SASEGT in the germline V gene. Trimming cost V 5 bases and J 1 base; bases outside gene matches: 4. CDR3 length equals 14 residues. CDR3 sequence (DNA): TGTGCCAGCAGTCCGACAGGGCCGAACACTGAAGCTTTCTTT. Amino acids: CASSPTGPNTEAFF.

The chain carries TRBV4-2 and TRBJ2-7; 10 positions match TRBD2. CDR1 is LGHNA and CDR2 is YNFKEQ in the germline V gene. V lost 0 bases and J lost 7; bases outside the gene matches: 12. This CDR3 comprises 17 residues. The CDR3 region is CASSQDLSLAGAPEQYF. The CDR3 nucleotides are TGTGCCAGCAGCCAAGATCTAAGTCTAGCGGGGGCCCCGGAGCAGTACTTC.

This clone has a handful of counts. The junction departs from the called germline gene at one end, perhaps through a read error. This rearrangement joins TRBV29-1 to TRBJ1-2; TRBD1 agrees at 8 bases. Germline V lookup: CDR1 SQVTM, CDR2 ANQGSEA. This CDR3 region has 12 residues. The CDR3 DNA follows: TGCAGCGTTGACAGGGGGCTTGGGGGCTACCCCTTC. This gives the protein CSVDRGLGGYPF.

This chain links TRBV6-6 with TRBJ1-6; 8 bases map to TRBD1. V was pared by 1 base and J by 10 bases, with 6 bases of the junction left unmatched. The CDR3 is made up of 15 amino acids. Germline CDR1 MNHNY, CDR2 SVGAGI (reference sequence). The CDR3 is CASSYFQGARSPLHF. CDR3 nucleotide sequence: TGTGCCAGCAGTTACTTCCAGGGGGCACGCTCACCCCTCCACTTT.

The CDR3 DNA is TGCGCCAGCAGCCCTGGGGACAGGGTTTCCTACGAGCAGTACTTC. Its translation is CASSPGDRVSYEQYF. The chain uses TRBV5-1 and TRBJ2-7, with 9 bases that match TRBD1. This CDR3 contains 15 residues. Germline CDR1 SGHRS, CDR2 YFSETQ. Losses at the gene ends were 4 bases for V and 1 base for J; bases not matched to a gene: 6.

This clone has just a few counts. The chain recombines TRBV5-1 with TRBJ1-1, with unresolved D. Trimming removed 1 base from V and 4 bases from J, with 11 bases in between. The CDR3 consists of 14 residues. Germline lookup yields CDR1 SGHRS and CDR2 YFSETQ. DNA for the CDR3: TGCGCCAGCAGCTTGCGGACTCCGGCCACTGAAGCTTTCTTT. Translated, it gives CASSLRTPATEAFF.

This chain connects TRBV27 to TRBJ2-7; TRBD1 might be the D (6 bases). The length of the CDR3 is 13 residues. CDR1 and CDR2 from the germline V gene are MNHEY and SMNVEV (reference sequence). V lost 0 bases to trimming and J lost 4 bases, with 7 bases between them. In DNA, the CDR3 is TGTGCCAGCAGTTTATCAGGACAGTACGAGCAGTACTTC. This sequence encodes CASSLSGQYEQYF.

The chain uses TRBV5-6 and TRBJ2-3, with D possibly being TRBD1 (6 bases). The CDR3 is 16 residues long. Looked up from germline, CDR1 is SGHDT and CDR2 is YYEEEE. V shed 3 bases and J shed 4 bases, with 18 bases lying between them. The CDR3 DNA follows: TGTGCCAGCAGCTCAGGGATTGGCAGGGGCCCAGATACGCAGTATTTT. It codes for CASSSGIGRGPDTQYF. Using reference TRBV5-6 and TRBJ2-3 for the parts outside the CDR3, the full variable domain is DAGVTQSPTHLIKTRGQQVTLRCSPKSGHDTVSWYQQALGQGPQFIFQYYEEEERQRGNFPDRFSGHQFPNYSSELNVNALLLGDSALYLCASSSGIGRGPDTQYFGPGTRLTVL.

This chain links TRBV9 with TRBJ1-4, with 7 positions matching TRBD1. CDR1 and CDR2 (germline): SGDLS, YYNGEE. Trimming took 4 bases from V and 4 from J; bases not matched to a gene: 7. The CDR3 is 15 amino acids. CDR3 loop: CASSYGTEVNEKLFF. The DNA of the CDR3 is TGTGCCAGCAGCTATGGGACAGAAGTTAATGAAAAACTGTTTTTT.

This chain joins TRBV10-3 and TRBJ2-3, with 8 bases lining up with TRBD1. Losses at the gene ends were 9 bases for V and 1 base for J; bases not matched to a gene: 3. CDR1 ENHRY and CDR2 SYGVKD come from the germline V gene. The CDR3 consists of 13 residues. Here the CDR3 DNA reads TGTGCCATACAGGGGGAGGGCACAGATACGCAGTATTTT. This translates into CAIQGEGTDTQYF.

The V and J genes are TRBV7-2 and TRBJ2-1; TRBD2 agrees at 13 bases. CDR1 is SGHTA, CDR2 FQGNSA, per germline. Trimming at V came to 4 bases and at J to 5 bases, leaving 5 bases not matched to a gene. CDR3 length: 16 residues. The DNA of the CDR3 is TGTGCCAGCAGCTGGACTAGCGGGAGTCCCCACAATGAGCAGTTCTTC. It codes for CASSWTSGSPHNEQFF.

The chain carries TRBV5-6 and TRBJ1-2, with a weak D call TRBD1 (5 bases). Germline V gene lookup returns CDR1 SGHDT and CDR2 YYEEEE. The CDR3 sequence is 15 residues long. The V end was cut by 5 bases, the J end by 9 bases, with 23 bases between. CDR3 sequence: CASSLDTTTFGRYTF. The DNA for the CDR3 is TGTGCCAGCAGTCTGGACACAACCACCTTCGGTCGCTACACCTTC.

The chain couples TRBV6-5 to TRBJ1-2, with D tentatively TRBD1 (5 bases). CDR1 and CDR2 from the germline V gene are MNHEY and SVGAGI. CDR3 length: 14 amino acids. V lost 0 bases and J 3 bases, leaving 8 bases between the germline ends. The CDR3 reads CASSYSGVDYGYTF. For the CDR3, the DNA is TGTGCCAGCAGTTACTCAGGGGTGGACTATGGCTACACCTTC.

The CDR3 sequence is CASSLQGGTVRYGYTF. The CDR3 DNA reads as TGTGCCAGCAGCTTACAAGGGGGGACAGTCAGATATGGCTACACCTTC. The chain employs TRBV7-2 and TRBJ1-2, with 7 bases fitting TRBD1. V lost 2 bases, J lost 5 bases, and 11 bases stayed unmatched. Germline loops: CDR1 SGHTA, CDR2 FQGNSA. The CDR3 consists of 16 residues.

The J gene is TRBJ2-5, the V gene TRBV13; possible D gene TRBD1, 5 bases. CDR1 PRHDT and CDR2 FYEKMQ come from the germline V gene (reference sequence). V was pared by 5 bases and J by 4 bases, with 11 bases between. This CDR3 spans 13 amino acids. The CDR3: CASSEQESETQYF. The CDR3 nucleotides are TGTGCCAGCAGCGAACAGGAATCAGAGACCCAGTACTTC.

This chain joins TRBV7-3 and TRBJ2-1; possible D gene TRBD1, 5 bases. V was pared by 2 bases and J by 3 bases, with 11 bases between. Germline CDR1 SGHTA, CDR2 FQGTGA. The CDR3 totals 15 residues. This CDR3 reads CASSLGSRDYNEQFF. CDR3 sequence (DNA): TGTGCCAGCAGCTTAGGGTCCAGGGACTACAATGAGCAGTTCTTC.